This TCR beta chain comes out of a study of T cell responses to AZD1222 COVID-19 vaccine. This table comes from immunoSEQ multiplex PCR, and its TCRdb copy is limited to in-frame clones, with some not included. The data hold about 90,000 clones, with about 90% observed a single time. CDR3 length: 15 amino acids. Germline loops: CDR1 SGHDN, CDR2 FVKESK. Between the trimmed V and J ends, which lost 0 bases and 4 bases, there was a span of 12 bases. Turning to this clone: What it recognizes is unknown.

Findings and limits, study-wide: Repertoire sampling happened only post peak T cell response. Of the AZD1222 recipients, only six were seropositive at baseline. A reported finding is that nearly half of spike-specific TCRs target unmutated variant regions. There were mostly white British donors and more females than males, and clonal diversity was possibly underestimated.

This sequence originates from an adult in good health. This specimen was peripheral blood, taken on day 0 of MenACWY control vaccination. The chain carries TRBV14 and TRBJ2-5; tentative D call: TRBD2 (6 bases). The CDR3 region is CASSQDEGRRETQYF. CDR3 DNA: TGTGCCAGCAGCCAAGATGAAGGGAGGCGAGAGACCCAGTACTTC.